Presented here are 30 T cell receptor beta chains from one specimen sequenced in a study of CD8+ T cells in alopecia areata. RNA extraction was followed by reverse transcription into cDNA, which acted as the sequencing template. Profiling relied on immunoSEQ multiplex PCR, and the TCRdb table lists in-frame clones only, not all of them. The repertoire has about 11,000 clones, over 55% of them found once; the top ten carry roughly 15%. Samples from alopecia areata patients were lesional scalp punch biopsies and peripheral blood. Sequencing was carried out using skin. Receptor source: a human donor with alopecia areata.

This clone was seen a handful of times. The chain joins TRBV14 to TRBJ2-1; D is undetermined. V was clipped by 1 base and J by 7 bases, with 8 bases between them. CDR3 length: 13 residues. Germline V CDR1 and CDR2: SGHDN, FVKESK. CDR3 sequence: CASSQGVWNEQFF. The CDR3 DNA reads TGTGCCAGCAGCCAAGGGGTCTGGAATGAGCAGTTCTTC.

This clone was recorded a few times. The chain joins TRBV29-1 to TRBJ2-3; 7 nucleotides agree with TRBD2. Germline V gene data show CDR1 as SQVTM and CDR2 as ANQGSEA. The CDR3 runs 15 residues. With 7 bases clipped from V and 3 bases from J, the junction kept 13 bases outside the gene matches. The CDR3 spells CSAGRSSGFTDTQYF. The CDR3 DNA follows: TGCAGCGCAGGTCGGTCTAGCGGTTTTACAGATACGCAGTATTTT.

The V call is TRBV29-1, the J call TRBJ1-3; D uncertain. Germline V gene data show CDR1 as SQVTM and CDR2 as ANQGSEA. Trimming removed 4 bases at V and 4 bases at J, with 8 bases between. The CDR3 covers 12 residues. The CDR3 DNA reads TGCAGCGTTGTCTCAATGGGAAACACCATATATTTT. It specifies CSVVSMGNTIYF.

The J gene is TRBJ2-7, the V gene TRBV14; D might be TRBD1 (6 bases). The germline V gene encodes CDR1 SGHDN and CDR2 FVKESK. V was trimmed by 1 base and J by 3 bases, leaving 13 bases between them. CDR3 length: 15 amino acids. The CDR3 sequence is CASSQVQGVGYEQYF. For the CDR3, the DNA is TGTGCCAGCAGCCAAGTACAGGGAGTTGGCTACGAGCAGTACTTC.

The chain recombines TRBV19 with TRBJ1-5; possibly TRBD1 for D (6 bases). In germline, CDR1 is LNHDA, CDR2 SQIVND (reference sequence). Trimming left V 7 bases short and J 0 bases short, with 16 bases between. The CDR3 covers 16 residues. The CDR3 spells CASTLDSSYSNQPQHF. The CDR3 bases are TGTGCCAGTACTCTGGACAGCAGTTATAGCAATCAGCCCCAGCATTTT.

This chain joins TRBV6-6 and TRBJ2-7, with D possibly matching TRBD1 (5 bases). The ends were cut back, 2 bases at V and 4 bases at J, with 18 bases in the middle. CDR1 is MNHNY, CDR2 SVGAGI, per germline (reference sequence). This CDR3 spans 16 amino acids. The CDR3 protein is CASSYLRQDTTYEQYF. CDR3 DNA: TGTGCCAGCAGTTACCTAAGGCAGGACACTACGTACGAGCAGTACTTC.

The chain combines TRBV28 with TRBJ2-1, with D perhaps matching TRBD1 (7 bases). Trimming removed 5 bases from V and 0 bases from J, with 11 bases in between. This CDR3 is built from 15 residues. Germline-derived CDR1 and CDR2 are MDHEN and SYDVKM. The CDR3 bases are TGTGCCAGCAGTCCAGGGGGGAACTCCTACAATGAGCAGTTCTTC. Its translation: CASSPGGNSYNEQFF.

The rearrangement joins TRBV7-9 to TRBJ2-7; perhaps TRBD2 as D (6 bases). This CDR3 comprises 16 residues. Per the germline V gene, CDR1 is SEHNR and CDR2 is FQNEAQ (reference sequence). The V end lost 2 bases, the J end lost 6 bases, and 20 bases lay between the germline ends. This CDR3 reads CASSLSRGMGSGEQYF. The CDR3 DNA reads as TGTGCCAGCAGCTTATCCCGGGGGATGGGCTCCGGCGAGCAGTACTTC.

CDR3 amino acids: CSVDAGLNTEAFF. The CDR3 region has the DNA TGCAGCGTTGACGCGGGGCTAAACACTGAAGCTTTCTTT. The chain combines TRBV29-1 with TRBJ1-1; possibly TRBD1 for D (5 bases). Germline V gene data show CDR1 as SQVTM and CDR2 as ANQGSEA. This CDR3 has 13 residues. Trimming left V 3 bases short and J 2 bases short, with 10 bases between.

The chain carries TRBV19 and TRBJ1-5; D is perhaps TRBD1 (5 bases). This CDR3 is 14 amino acids long. V lost 5 bases to trimming and J lost 4 bases, with 12 bases between them. Per the germline V gene, CDR1 is LNHDA and CDR2 is SQIVND (reference sequence). The CDR3 spells CASSPGGGNQPQHF. The CDR3 DNA reads TGTGCCAGTAGTCCGGGGGGGGGTAATCAGCCCCAGCATTTT.

The chain couples TRBV18 to TRBJ2-7; maybe TRBD2 (5 bases). V was trimmed by 0 bases and J by 3 bases, leaving 6 bases between them. Per the germline V gene, CDR1 is KGHSH and CDR2 is LQKENI. This CDR3 is 13 amino acids long. In DNA, the CDR3 is TGTGCCAGCTCACCACCGGGAGACTACGAGCAGTACTTC. Protein product: CASSPPGDYEQYF.

This rearrangement joins TRBV6-6 to TRBJ2-1, with D maybe TRBD2 (6 bases). V was shortened by 4 bases and J by 10 bases, with 17 bases between the two germline ends. The CDR3 runs to 14 residues. Germline values: CDR1 MNHNY, CDR2 SVGAGI (reference sequence). The CDR3 DNA is TGTGCCAGCAGTTCCGGGACTGCAGGGAACGAGCAGTTCTTC. This encodes CASSSGTAGNEQFF.

This clone was seen only once. The V gene is TRBV7-2, the J gene TRBJ2-7; 7 bases match TRBD1. V lost 5 bases to trimming and J lost 0 bases; unmatched junction nucleotides: 10. Looked up from germline, CDR1 is SGHTA and CDR2 is FQGNSA. The CDR3 has 16 amino acids. In DNA, the CDR3 is TGTGCCAGCAGCCTCTATCCGGGACAGTCCTCCTACGAGCAGTACTTC. Residues: CASSLYPGQSSYEQYF.

V and J are TRBV4-1 and TRBJ2-5; D is perhaps TRBD2 (6 bases). The V end lost 1 base, the J end lost 2 bases, and 20 bases lay between the germline ends. This CDR3 has 18 amino acids. Germline V gene lookup returns CDR1 MGHRA and CDR2 YSYEKL. CDR3 nucleotide sequence: TGCGCCAGCAGCCAAGGCCTCCTCCGGAGGGAACAACAAGAGACCCAGTACTTC. Its protein product is CASSQGLLRREQQETQYF.

The table lists this clone with a count of one. The chain couples TRBV11-1 to TRBJ1-1; D is undetermined. V was pared by 2 bases and J by 1 base, with 8 bases between. Germline CDR1 reads SGHAT; CDR2 reads FQDESV (reference sequence). The CDR3 has 14 amino acids. DNA for the CDR3: TGTGCCAGCAGCTTATCGGACGGGAACACTGAAGCTTTCTTT. It codes for CASSLSDGNTEAFF.

This chain links TRBV30 with TRBJ1-5; TRBD1 matches at 7 bases. With V trimmed by 3 bases and J by 3 bases, 2 bases remained unmatched. Germline CDR1 GTSNPN, CDR2 SVGIG (reference sequence). The CDR3 spans 13 residues. CDR3 region: CAWSGQANQPQHF. The CDR3 DNA sequence: TGTGCCTGGAGCGGACAGGCCAATCAGCCCCAGCATTTT.

This chain joins TRBV21-1 and TRBJ2-7; the table's TRBD1 call for D was not verified on the DNA. TRBV21-1 is deemed a pseudogene. CDR3 length equals 18 residues. In nucleotides, the CDR3 is TGTGCCAGCAGCAAACGGAAGGGGGCCCGCCCTGGGGCCTACGAGCAGTACTTC. This encodes CASSKRKGARPGAYEQYF.

The gene calls are TRBV7-2 and TRBJ2-1, with D possibly being TRBD1 (5 bases). Germline CDR1 reads SGHTA; CDR2 reads FQGNSA. Trimming left V 4 bases short and J 7 bases short, with 20 bases between. The CDR3 consists of 16 residues. CDR3 coding DNA: TGTGCCAGCAGCTCAGCCTATCAGGCAGGGCGGAATGAGCAGTTCTTC. Residues: CASSSAYQAGRNEQFF.

This clone was observed a handful of times. The CDR3 spells CSVQRTSTDTQYF. CDR3 nucleotides: TGCAGCGTCCAGCGGACTAGCACAGATACGCAGTATTTT. The chain employs TRBV29-1 and TRBJ2-3; tentative D call: TRBD2 (5 bases). There are 13 residues in the CDR3. Trimming took 6 bases from V and 0 from J, leaving 10 bases between them. Germline V lookup: CDR1 SQVTM, CDR2 ANQGSEA.

V is TRBV7-2 and J is TRBJ1-4; D is ambiguous. The V end was cut by 7 bases, the J end by 0 bases, with 12 bases between. Germline V lookup: CDR1 SGHTA, CDR2 FQGNSA. CDR3 size: 15 residues. The CDR3 bases are TGTGCCAGCACTCCGGGTCTTTCAACTAATGAAAAACTGTTTTTT. The encoded protein is CASTPGLSTNEKLFF.

The chain recombines TRBV25-1 with TRBJ2-7, with D perhaps TRBD1 (6 bases). V was trimmed by 3 bases and J by 5 bases, leaving 17 bases between them. The CDR3 extends over 15 amino acids. Per germline, CDR1 MGHDK and CDR2 SYGVNS. Here the CDR3 reads CASSDLQGRSHEQYF. The CDR3 DNA sequence: TGTGCCAGCAGTGACTTACAGGGAAGGTCGCACGAGCAGTACTTC.

The rearrangement uses TRBV10-3 and TRBJ2-4; D may be TRBD2 (5 bases). The germline gives CDR1 ENHRY, CDR2 SYGVKD. CDR3 length: 14 amino acids. Trimming removed 0 bases from V and 8 bases from J, with 11 bases in between. CDR3 nucleotide sequence: TGTGCCATCAGTGAGTCAGGAGGTCCTGACATTCAGTACTTC. Its protein product is CAISESGGPDIQYF.

This clone has a single count. The chain employs TRBV6-5 and TRBJ2-4; 13 nucleotides line up with TRBD2. The CDR3 has 16 amino acids. The germline gives CDR1 MNHEY, CDR2 SVGAGI. After removal of 4 bases from V and 6 bases from J, the junction contained 6 bases not matched to a gene. CDR3 region: CASSSTSGRALNIQYF. Written as DNA, the CDR3 is TGTGCCAGCAGTTCCACTAGCGGGAGGGCCTTAAACATTCAGTACTTC.

The CDR3 DNA reads as TGTGCCAGCAGCTTAGCCAGGGGTTTGGAGACCCAGTACTTC. It specifies CASSLARGLETQYF. V and J are TRBV7-3 and TRBJ2-5; D may be TRBD1 (6 bases). Germline V lookup: CDR1 SGHTA, CDR2 FQGTGA. The CDR3 is 14 residues long. Trimming took 2 bases from V and 5 from J, leaving 12 bases between them.

This rearrangement joins TRBV10-2 to TRBJ2-2; D is undetermined. Germline loops: CDR1 WSHSY, CDR2 SAAADI. V dropped 5 bases and J dropped 10 bases, with 8 bases sitting between them. The CDR3 runs to 11 residues. CDR3 protein: CASSSGAELFF. The CDR3 DNA sequence: TGCGCCAGCAGTTCCGGAGCGGAGCTGTTTTTT.

This clone was picked up a small number of times. The genes are TRBV4-1 and TRBJ2-3; 10 bases line up with TRBD2. The J segment lost 4 bases and the V segment lost 0 bases, leaving 7 bases of the junction unmatched. This CDR3 region has 17 residues. Germline V gives CDR1 MGHRA, CDR2 YSYEKL. In DNA, the CDR3 is TGCGCCAGCAGCCAAGATAACTTACTAGCGGGGTCAGATACGCAGTATTTT. Translation gives CASSQDNLLAGSDTQYF.

J is TRBJ2-2 and V is TRBV13; 9 nucleotides align to TRBD2. The ends lost 5 bases at V and 5 bases at J; junction bases unmatched: 3. CDR1 is PRHDT, CDR2 FYEKMQ, per germline (reference sequence). CDR3 size: 14 residues. This CDR3 reads CASSRGRATGELFF. CDR3 DNA sequence: TGTGCCAGCAGCCGCGGGAGGGCGACCGGGGAGCTGTTTTTT.

The J gene is TRBJ2-5, the V gene TRBV6-6; no reliable D call. The CDR3 spans 14 residues. CDR1 is MNHNY, CDR2 SVGAGI, per germline (reference sequence). The V gene lost 0 bases and the J gene lost 5 bases, with 10 bases spanning the gap. CDR3 region: CASSYSSFGETQYF. The CDR3 coding sequence is TGTGCCAGCAGTTACTCGTCGTTCGGGGAGACCCAGTACTTC.

The chain is built from TRBV7-9 and TRBJ2-3, with 7 nucleotides matching TRBD2. Trimming took 0 bases from V and 4 from J; bases not matched to a gene: 7. The CDR3 has 16 amino acids. CDR1 and CDR2 (germline): SEHNR, FQNEAQ (reference sequence). The DNA of the CDR3 is TGTGCCAGCAGCTTAGCGTCTGCGGGAGCCGCAGATACGCAGTATTTT. It translates to CASSLASAGAADTQYF.

The V gene is TRBV6-9, the J gene TRBJ2-3; possible D gene TRBD2, 6 bases. The germline V gene encodes CDR1 MNHGY and CDR2 SVAAGI. The CDR3 is 15 amino acids. Trimming took 3 bases from V and 2 from J, leaving 12 bases between them. The CDR3 DNA sequence: TGTGCCAGCAGTTACGCGGGGAGAAACACAGATACGCAGTATTTT. Translated: CASSYAGRNTDTQYF.